The 23 T cell receptor beta chains below were found in one sample sequenced in a study of a mutant IDH1 vaccine in newly diagnosed glioma. Data came from immunoSEQ multiplex PCR; TCRdb stores just in-frame clones and leaves some out. This table has 82,000 or so clones, approximately 85% appearing once. Time point meaning: week 23, last vaccination. Vaccine doses each comprised 300 ug of mutant IDH1 20-mer peptide, with topical imiquimod. These receptors are not linked to any known antigen. The sample here was PBMCs, taken from a glioma patient whose treatment included an IDH1 peptide vaccine. All receptors come from a man aged 25 to 40 with glioma. Some clones in this sample may be carry-over from other donors' samples.

The chain has TRBV19 and TRBJ1-1; 8 bases agree with TRBD1. Unmatched junction bases numbered 2, after V lost 4 bases and J lost 4 bases. Germline V gene sequence: CDR1 LNHDA, CDR2 SQIVND (reference sequence). The CDR3 has 13 residues. The CDR3 region has the DNA TGTGCCAGTAGTAGTCAGGGGGCCACTGAAGCTTTCTTT. It yields the protein CASSSQGATEAFF.

J is TRBJ2-5 and V is TRBV7-2; the match to TRBD1 covers 11 bases. CDR1 SGHTA and CDR2 FQGNSA come from the germline V gene. This CDR3 region has 17 residues. V dropped 4 bases and J dropped 3; count of bases not matched to a gene: 10. The CDR3 spells CASSYLGQGAWEETQYF. The CDR3 DNA sequence: TGTGCCAGCAGCTACCTAGGACAGGGGGCGTGGGAAGAGACCCAGTACTTC.

V and J are TRBV18 and TRBJ2-7; TRBD1 might be the D (6 bases). The CDR3 has 15 amino acids. Trimming took 3 bases from V and 2 from J, leaving 14 bases between them. Looked up from germline, CDR1 is KGHSH and CDR2 is LQKENI. CDR3 coding DNA: TGTGCCAGCTCACCTTTTATGCAGGGGCCCTACGAGCAGTACTTC. Translated: CASSPFMQGPYEQYF. The variable domain in full, completed from reference TRBV18 and TRBJ2-7, reads NAGVMQNPRHLVRRRGQEARLRCSPMKGHSHVYWYRQLPEEGLKFMVYLQKENIIDESGMPKERFSAEFPKEGPSILRIQQVVRGDSAAYFCASSPFMQGPYEQYFGPGTRLTVT.

The V and J genes are TRBV11-2 and TRBJ2-7; maybe TRBD1 (6 bases). The V and J ends lost 2 bases and 2 bases respectively, with 16 bases between them. The CDR3 extends over 16 amino acids. Germline V gene data show CDR1 as SGHAT and CDR2 as FQNNGV. CDR3 bases: TGTGCCAGCAGCTTAACCCCGGGACACTCGACCTACGAGCAGTACTTC. As protein: CASSLTPGHSTYEQYF.

The chain recombines TRBV29-1 with TRBJ2-5; D is perhaps TRBD1 (6 bases). The V gene's germline CDR1 is SQVTM and CDR2 ANQGSEA. V lost 5 bases and J 2 bases, leaving 12 bases between the germline ends. The CDR3 length is 13 residues. CDR3 sequence reads: CSVFDRLQETQYF. In DNA, the CDR3 is TGCAGCGTTTTCGACAGGCTTCAAGAGACCCAGTACTTC.

The chain links TRBV13 to TRBJ2-3; 8 bases agree with TRBD2. The CDR3 has 14 residues. Germline V gene sequence: CDR1 PRHDT, CDR2 FYEKMQ (reference sequence). V lost 5 bases and J lost 6; bases outside the gene matches: 7. This CDR3 is CASSIRLAWDTQYF. Written as DNA, the CDR3 is TGTGCCAGCAGCATTAGACTAGCGTGGGATACGCAGTATTTT.

This chain connects TRBV10-3 to TRBJ1-2, with 12 nucleotides matching TRBD1. CDR1 ENHRY and CDR2 SYGVKD come from the germline V gene. The J segment lost 1 base and the V segment lost 2 bases, leaving 5 bases of the junction unmatched. The CDR3 loop spans 17 amino acids. CDR3 in DNA: TGTGCCATCAGTGAGAGCTGGGACAGGGGGCTTAACTATGGCTACACCTTC. Its protein product is CAISESWDRGLNYGYTF.

The chain has TRBV10-3 and TRBJ2-1, with TRBD2 matching 15 bases. Trimming removed 10 bases from V and 7 bases from J; junction bases left unmatched: 14. This CDR3 contains 17 residues. Germline assignment: CDR1 ENHRY and CDR2 SYGVKD. Here the CDR3 DNA reads TGTGCCACCACCCAGGGACTAGCGGGAGGAGAGAGGAATGAGCAGTTCTTC. Encoded protein: CATTQGLAGGERNEQFF.

In its sample, this clone was seen once. J is TRBJ1-3 and V is TRBV9; D gene unclear. Germline loops: CDR1 SGDLS, CDR2 YYNGEE. This CDR3 is built from 13 residues. Trimming stripped 0 bases from V and 5 bases from J, with 6 bases between. CDR3 protein: CASSVGVRNTIYF. The CDR3 DNA sequence: TGTGCCAGCAGCGTAGGAGTAAGAAACACCATATATTTT. The full variable domain, rest sourced from reference TRBV9 and TRBJ1-3, is DSGVTQTPKHLITATGQRVTLRCSPRSGDLSVYWYQQSLDQGLQFLIQYYNGEERAKGNILERFSAQQFPDLHSELNLSSLELGDSALYFCASSVGVRNTIYFGEGSWLTVV.

The CDR3 nucleotides are TGTGCCAGCAGTTACCTCCCGGACACCAGTTCACCCCTCCACTTT. It specifies CASSYLPDTSSPLHF. The rearrangement links TRBV6-5 to TRBJ1-6; TRBD1 might be the D (5 bases). V gave up 2 bases and J gave up 9 bases, with 14 bases separating them. The CDR3 sequence is 15 residues long. Germline CDR1 MNHEY, CDR2 SVGAGI.

The rearrangement uses TRBV15 and TRBJ1-2; D not resolved. V was cut by 0 bases and J by 4 bases, with 9 bases left in between. The CDR3 sequence is 14 residues long. From germline, CDR1 is LNHNV and CDR2 YYDKDF (reference sequence). CDR3 bases: TGTGCCACCAGCAGAGATGGCAGGAGCTATGGCTACACCTTC. It is translated as CATSRDGRSYGYTF.

V and J are TRBV18 and TRBJ2-7, with 12 positions matching TRBD1. Germline V gene data show CDR1 as KGHSH and CDR2 as LQKENI. The CDR3 runs 15 residues. J lost 5 bases, V lost 3 bases, and 5 bases had no gene match. The chain's CDR3 is CASSPGTGGDHEQYF. The DNA for the CDR3 is TGTGCCAGCTCACCCGGGACAGGGGGCGACCACGAGCAGTACTTC.

V is TRBV9 and J is TRBJ1-4; no clear D gene. The CDR3 is made up of 13 amino acids. Trimming pared 4 bases from V and 7 bases from J, leaving 11 bases between. Germline lookup yields CDR1 SGDLS and CDR2 YYNGEE. This CDR3 is CASSSGIAEKLFF. In DNA form, the CDR3 reads TGTGCCAGCAGCTCGGGTATAGCTGAAAAACTGTTTTTT.

The V gene is TRBV7-6, the J gene TRBJ2-1; TRBD2 might be the D (5 bases). This CDR3 region has 14 residues. Trimming stripped 1 base from V and 4 bases from J, with 8 bases between. CDR1 is SGHVS, CDR2 FNYEAQ, per germline. This chain's CDR3 is CASSLGRGYNEQFF. CDR3 DNA sequence: TGTGCCAGCAGCTTAGGACGGGGATACAATGAGCAGTTCTTC.

The chain is built from TRBV2 and TRBJ2-4; no definite D call. CDR1 and CDR2 (germline): SNHLY, FYNNEI. This CDR3 is 13 amino acids long. Trimming removed 9 bases at V and 1 base at J, with 10 bases between. DNA of the CDR3: TGTGCCAGTAAGAGAGGCGCCAAAAACATTCAGTACTTC. Translating it yields CASKRGAKNIQYF. Full variable domain (missing parts from reference TRBV2 and TRBJ2-4): EPEVTQTPSHQVTQMGQEVILRCVPISNHLYFYWYRQILGQKVEFLVSFYNNEISEKSEIFDDQFSVERPDGSNFTLKIRSTKLEDSAMYFCASKRGAKNIQYFGAGTRLSVL.

This chain links TRBV4-1 with TRBJ1-2; 10 bases align to TRBD1. V shed 4 bases and J 2 bases; nucleotides not matched to a gene: 4. CDR1 MGHRA and CDR2 YSYEKL come from the germline V gene. This CDR3 is built from 15 residues. This CDR3 is CASSRAGQGNYGYTF. The CDR3 DNA is TGCGCCAGCAGCCGTGCGGGACAGGGGAACTATGGCTACACCTTC.

The chain links TRBV15 to TRBJ1-5, with a tentative D call TRBD1 (6 bases). CDR3 length: 14 amino acids. V lost 9 bases to trimming and J lost 6 bases, with 18 bases between them. The V gene's germline CDR1 is LNHNV and CDR2 YYDKDF (reference sequence). CDR3 sequence: CATGRGARGQPQHF. Here the CDR3 DNA reads TGTGCCACTGGCCGGGGGGCGCGGGGTCAGCCCCAGCATTTT.

V and J are TRBV28 and TRBJ2-7; the D is unclear. There are 10 residues in the CDR3. V lost 6 bases and J 3 bases, leaving 3 bases between the germline ends. Germline CDR1 reads MDHEN; CDR2 reads SYDVKM. The DNA of the CDR3 is TGTGCCAGCAGCGACTACGAGCAGTACTTC. The encoded protein is CASSDYEQYF.

This clone appeared once. The chain has TRBV5-4 and TRBJ2-7; the D call may be TRBD1 or TRBD2 (5 bases each). This CDR3 is built from 13 residues. CDR1 and CDR2 from the germline V gene are SGHNT and YYREEE (reference sequence). The V and J ends lost 4 bases and 7 bases respectively, with 15 bases between them. CDR3 residues: CASSITGTWEQYF. DNA for the CDR3: TGTGCCAGCAGCATAACCGGGACCTGGGAGCAGTACTTC.

V is TRBV27 and J is TRBJ2-1; 8 bases agree with TRBD1. In germline, CDR1 is MNHEY, CDR2 SMNVEV (reference sequence). The CDR3 is 17 residues long. V lost 6 bases to trimming and J lost 4 bases; unmatched junction nucleotides: 14. DNA of the CDR3: TGTGCCAGCAGCCCCCACTCGGGACAGGTAGCGTACAATGAGCAGTTCTTC. It codes for CASSPHSGQVAYNEQFF.

This chain connects TRBV5-1 to TRBJ1-2, with TRBD1 matching 11 bases. Germline CDR1 and CDR2: SGHRS and YFSETQ. There are 17 residues in the CDR3. V lost 4 bases and J lost 4; bases outside the gene matches: 12. Here the CDR3 reads CASSPSWTGGASYGYTF. CDR3 nucleotides: TGCGCCAGCAGCCCGTCGTGGACAGGGGGCGCGAGCTATGGCTACACCTTC.

This clone was seen once. V and J are TRBV7-7 and TRBJ2-7; D possibly uses TRBD1 or TRBD2 (6 bases each). Between the trimmed V and J ends, which lost 1 base and 5 bases, there was a span of 18 bases. CDR1 and CDR2 from the germline V gene are SSHAT and FNYEAQ (reference sequence). The CDR3 sequence is 16 residues long. CDR3: CASSLVLGGRVNEQYF. The CDR3 region has the DNA TGTGCCAGCAGCTTAGTCCTCGGGGGCAGGGTAAACGAGCAGTACTTC.

This chain connects TRBV7-2 to TRBJ1-1; D gene unclear. The CDR3 extends over 14 amino acids. From germline, CDR1 is SGHTA and CDR2 FQGNSA. V dropped 1 base and J dropped 4 bases, with 10 bases sitting between them. The CDR3 bases are TGTGCCAGCAGCTTAGAACCCCTCAGCACTGAAGCTTTCTTT. As protein: CASSLEPLSTEAFF.